This is a list of T cell receptor beta chains from one sample in a study of blood T cell repertoires in COVID-19. TCRdb keeps only in-frame clones here, not all; method: immunoSEQ multiplex PCR. Altogether 330,000 or so clones are present, over 75% being singletons, with the ten largest covering less than 6.5%. The sample was PBMCs or T cells enriched from blood (not recorded which). Receptors were obtained from a man aged 25 to 40 who had recovered from COVID-19. The conserved cysteine and the conserved F or W are not part of the CDR3 here. Fields, in order: J gene, V gene, CDR3 protein.

TRBJ2-7 TRBV5-4 ASSGQDYEQY
TRBJ2-7 TRBV5-1 ASSLSGGGAYEQY
TRBJ2-6 TRBV4-2 ASSRDSSGANVLT
TRBJ1-6 TRBV5-1 ASSLAGTGANSPLH
TRBJ2-3 TRBV10-3 AISAGEGGTDTQY
TRBJ2-7 TRBV2 ASSAADSYEQY
TRBJ2-5 TRBV7-9 ASSHGRDSLQETQY
TRBJ2-1 TRBV11-2 ASRDKTGGDNEQF
TRBJ1-1 TRBV18 ASSRQGTEAF
TRBJ1-5 TRBV24-1 ATSETGKDQPQH
TRBJ2-5 TRBV11-2 ASSLGTGGPGETQY
TRBJ1-3 TRBV6-5 ASSLIGAGNTIY
TRBJ2-1 TRBV7-9 ASNRDSGEQF
TRBJ1-4 TRBV19 ASKGTASSYEKLF
TRBJ2-5 TRBV10-3 ASGTAEKETQY
TRBJ2-2 TRBV7-8 ASSAGDTGELF
TRBJ1-5 TRBV15 ATSRGTDQPQH
TRBJ1-2 TRBV4-1 ASSHGQAYGYT
TRBJ2-5 TRBV5-4 ASSLARGDLQETQY
TRBJ2-2 TRBV9 ASSPGAGGSGELF
TRBJ1-2 TRBV4-2 ASSQTPGGYT
TRBJ2-3 TRBV7-9 ASSLYAGPGDTQY
TRBJ2-1 TRBV19 ASSTQGSYNEQF
TRBJ2-3 TRBV11-3 ASSLGGREGDTQY
TRBJ1-2 TRBV18 ASSPEGREYGYT
TRBJ2-2 TRBV5-1 ASSLVRRTNTGELF
TRBJ2-5 TRBV10-2 ASSATSGKETQY
TRBJ2-7 TRBV10-3 AIGDYYEQY
TRBJ2-7 TRBV7-9 ASSAREFSYEQY
TRBJ1-1 TRBV19 ASTHIRVNTEAF
TRBJ2-3 TRBV10-1 ASSRTKLTDTQY
TRBJ1-4 TRBV27 ASSFIRGATNEKLF
TRBJ2-1 TRBV9 ASSPGQPNEQF
TRBJ2-3 TRBV7-8 ASSLASRPSTDTQY
TRBJ2-2 TRBV9 ASSVVGVAGELF
TRBJ2-1 TRBV28 ASSGYRYEYNEQF
TRBJ2-1 TRBV27 ASSLYPGLAGVGEQF
TRBJ1-2 TRBV6-5 ASSYSNREGYGYT
TRBJ1-3 TRBV5-5 ASSLGAGAGNTIY
TRBJ2-2 TRBV5-1 ASSHGPGGELF
TRBJ1-2 TRBV15 ATSRRQGQGIYGYT
TRBJ1-4 TRBV11-2 ASSPHSNEKLF
TRBJ2-1 TRBV2 ASTQLAGYNEQF
TRBJ2-5 TRBV3-1/TRBV3-2 ASSPVAGGIETQY
TRBJ1-2 TRBV9 ASSPGNYGYT
TRBJ2-3 TRBV2 ASSEADAAGGRWEDTQY
TRBJ1-6 TRBV28 ASSSDSNSPLH
TRBJ2-5 TRBV2 ASSGLLETQY
TRBJ2-5 TRBV7-2 ASSLEALATPQY
TRBJ2-7 TRBV4-1 ASSQDRLAGHSYEQY
TRBJ2-2 TRBV9 ASSLYSAGELF
TRBJ1-5 TRBV7-8 ASSLARPGVDQPQH
TRBJ2-7 TRBV5-6 ASSLASGGHEQY